This T cell receptor beta chain was captured by sequencing in a study of blood T cell repertoires in COVID-19. About the research overall: Acute and convalescent COVID-19 samples came from the United States, Italy and Spain. PBMCs, B-cell-depleted T cells, or T cells provided the cDNA or gDNA that made up the material.

As processed by the authors: Amplified reference gene primers provided the basis for estimating nucleated cell counts. The table came from immunoSEQ multiplex PCR; TCRdb's copy has only in-frame clones and leaves some out. The V and J calls and the clone size are those of that table, but D and trimming were determined from the DNA. Of more than 85,000 clones listed, around 86% are singletons. Per the germline V gene, CDR1 is LGHNA and CDR2 is YNFKEQ. V lost 4 bases and J lost 7, with 17 bases in between. The CDR3 loop spans 14 amino acids. In its sample, this clone was seen once. The rearrangement uses TRBV4-2 and TRBJ2-7; D is unresolved. This sequence originates from a man aged 50 or older with acute or convalescent COVID-19. The material sequenced was peripheral blood. DNA for the CDR3: TGTGCCAGCAGCCCTCCGGCCCGAGTCGGGGAGCAGTACTTC. It yields the protein CASSPPARVGEQYF.